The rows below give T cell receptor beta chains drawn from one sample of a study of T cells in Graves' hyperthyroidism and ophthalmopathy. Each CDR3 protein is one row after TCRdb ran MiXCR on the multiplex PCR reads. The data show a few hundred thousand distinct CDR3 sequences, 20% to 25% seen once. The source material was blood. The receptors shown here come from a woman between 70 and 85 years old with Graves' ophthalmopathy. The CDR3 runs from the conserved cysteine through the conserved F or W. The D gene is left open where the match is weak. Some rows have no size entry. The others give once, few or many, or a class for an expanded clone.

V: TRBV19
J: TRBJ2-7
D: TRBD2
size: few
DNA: TGTGCCAGTAGTACGGGACTAGCTCGCTACGAGCAGTACTTC
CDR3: CASSTGLARYEQYF

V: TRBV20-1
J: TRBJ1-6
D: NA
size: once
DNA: TGCAGTGCTAGAGATTTGAACACCCCTTATAATTCACCCCTCCACTTT
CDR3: CSARDLNTPYNSPLHF

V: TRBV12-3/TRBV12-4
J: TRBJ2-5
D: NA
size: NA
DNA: TGTACCAGCAGTTTATGGCATAGGACAGGGTTCGGCGGGAGGGTTCGAGAGACCCAGTACTTC
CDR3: CTSSLWHRTGFGGRVRETQYF

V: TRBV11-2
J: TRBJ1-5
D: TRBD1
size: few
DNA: TGTGCCAGCAGCGCAGGGACAGCCTTCAATCAGCCCCAGCATTTT
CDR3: CASSAGTAFNQPQHF

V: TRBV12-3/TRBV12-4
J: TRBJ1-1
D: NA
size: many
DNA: TGTGCCAGCAGCCCAGGGACGGTGGTCACTGAAGCTTTCTTT
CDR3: CASSPGTVVTEAFF

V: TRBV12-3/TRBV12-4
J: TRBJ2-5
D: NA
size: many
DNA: TGTGCCAGTACCCGTAGCGTCCAAGAGACCCAGTACTTC
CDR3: CASTRSVQETQYF

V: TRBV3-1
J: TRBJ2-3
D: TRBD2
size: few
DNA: TGTGCCAGCAGCCGCGGCGGGACTAGCCTAGATACGCAGTATTTT
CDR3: CASSRGGTSLDTQYF

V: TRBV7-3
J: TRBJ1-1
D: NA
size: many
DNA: TGTGCCAGCAGCTTATATGAGACAACGAACACTGAAGCTTTCTTT
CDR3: CASSLYETTNTEAFF

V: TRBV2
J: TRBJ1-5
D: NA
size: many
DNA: TGTGCCAGCATCGGTAGAGAGGGCGGCCAGCCCCAGCATTTT
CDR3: CASIGREGGQPQHF

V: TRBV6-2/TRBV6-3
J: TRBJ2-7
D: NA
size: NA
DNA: TGTGCCAGCAGTTTCAGGGCTCCCTACGAGCAGTACTTC
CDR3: CASSFRAPYEQYF

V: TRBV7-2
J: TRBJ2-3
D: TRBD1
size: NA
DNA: TGTGCCATAGGGGTAGGGGGCGCGAAAGATACGCAGTATTTT
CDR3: CAIGVGGAKDTQYF

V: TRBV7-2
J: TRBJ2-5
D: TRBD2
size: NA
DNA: TGTGCCAGCAGCTTGACTAGCGGGAGTAGTGAGACCCTGTACTTC
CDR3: CASSLTSGSSETLYF

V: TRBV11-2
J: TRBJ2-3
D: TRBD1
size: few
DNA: TGTGCCAGCAGCTCTGGGGACAGCGCCCTTGGGGAGTATTTT
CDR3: CASSSGDSALGEYF

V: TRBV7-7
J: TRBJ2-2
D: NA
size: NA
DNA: TGTGCTAGCAGCTTAGGAGGTTTACTCGAGAACACCGGGGAGCTGTTTTTT
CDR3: CASSLGGLLENTGELFF

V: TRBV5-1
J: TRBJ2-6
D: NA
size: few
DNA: TGCGCCAGCAGCTCTGCCTCTGGGGCCACCGTCCTGACTTTC
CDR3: CASSSASGATVLTF

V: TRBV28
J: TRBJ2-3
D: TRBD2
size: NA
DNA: TGTGCCAGCAGGCTGACTAGCCATAGCACAGATACGCAGTATTTT
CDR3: CASRLTSHSTDTQYF

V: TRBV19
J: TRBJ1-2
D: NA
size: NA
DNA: TGTGCCAGTAGTGCCTACAGGGAGCCTAACTATGGCTACACCTTC
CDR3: CASSAYREPNYGYTF

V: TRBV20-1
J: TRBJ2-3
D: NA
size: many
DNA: TGCAGTGCTAGCGGCAGGATGCGCACAGATACGCAGTATTTT
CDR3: CSASGRMRTDTQYF

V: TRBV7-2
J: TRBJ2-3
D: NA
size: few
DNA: TGTGCCAGCAGCTTAAGCGGGTTGGCCGAGGATACGCAGTATTTT
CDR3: CASSLSGLAEDTQYF

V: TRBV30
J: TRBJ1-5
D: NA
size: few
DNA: TGTGCCTGGAGCGGGACACATAATCAGCCCCAGCATTTT
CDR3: CAWSGTHNQPQHF

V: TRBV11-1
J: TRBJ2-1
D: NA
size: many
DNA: TGTGCCAGCAGACCCTACTCCGGGACGGAATCCTACAATGAGCAGTTCTTC
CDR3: CASRPYSGTESYNEQFF

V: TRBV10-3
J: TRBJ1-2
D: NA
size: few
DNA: TGTGCCATCAGTGGGACTCACGGAAACTATGGCTACACCTTC
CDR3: CAISGTHGNYGYTF

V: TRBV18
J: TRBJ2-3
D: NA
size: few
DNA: TGTGCCAGCTCACCACCGTCTCTTGAACATACGCAGTATTTT
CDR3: CASSPPSLEHTQYF

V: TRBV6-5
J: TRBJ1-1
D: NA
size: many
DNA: TGTGCCAGCAGTTACTCCCTTCAGAACACTGAAGCTTTCTTT
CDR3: CASSYSLQNTEAFF

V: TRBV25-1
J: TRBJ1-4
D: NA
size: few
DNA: TGTGCCAGCGGCCGGGGGTGGGAAAAACTGTTTTTT
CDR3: CASGRGWEKLFF